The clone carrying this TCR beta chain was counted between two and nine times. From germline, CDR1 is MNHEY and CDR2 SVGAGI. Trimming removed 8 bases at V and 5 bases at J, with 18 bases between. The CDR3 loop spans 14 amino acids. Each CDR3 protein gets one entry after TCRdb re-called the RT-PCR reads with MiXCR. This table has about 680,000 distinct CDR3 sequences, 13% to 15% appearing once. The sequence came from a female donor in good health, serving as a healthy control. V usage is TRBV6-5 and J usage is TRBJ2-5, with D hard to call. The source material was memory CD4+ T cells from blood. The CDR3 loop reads CASSEWYPWETQYF. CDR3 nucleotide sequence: TGTGCCAGCTCCGAGTGGTATCCATGGGAGACCCAGTACTTC.